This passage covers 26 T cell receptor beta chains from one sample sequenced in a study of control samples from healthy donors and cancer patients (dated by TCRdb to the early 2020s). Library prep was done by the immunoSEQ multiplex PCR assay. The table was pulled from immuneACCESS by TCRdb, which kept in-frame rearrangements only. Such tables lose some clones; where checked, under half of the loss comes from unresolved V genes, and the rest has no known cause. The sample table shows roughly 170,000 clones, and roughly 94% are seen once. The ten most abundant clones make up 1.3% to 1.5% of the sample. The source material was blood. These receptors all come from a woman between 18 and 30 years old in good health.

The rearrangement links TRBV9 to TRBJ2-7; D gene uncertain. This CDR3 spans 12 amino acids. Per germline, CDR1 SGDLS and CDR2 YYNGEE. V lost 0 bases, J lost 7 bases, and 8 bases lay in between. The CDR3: CASSVEGREQYF. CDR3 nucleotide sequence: TGTGCCAGCAGCGTAGAAGGCCGGGAGCAGTACTTC.

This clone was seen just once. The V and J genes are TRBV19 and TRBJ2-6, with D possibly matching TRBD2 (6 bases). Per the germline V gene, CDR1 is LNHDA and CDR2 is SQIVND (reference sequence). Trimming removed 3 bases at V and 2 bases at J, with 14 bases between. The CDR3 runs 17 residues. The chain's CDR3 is CASSMLGPGAGANVLTF. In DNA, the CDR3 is TGTGCCAGTAGTATGTTGGGTCCGGGAGCTGGGGCCAACGTCCTGACTTTC.

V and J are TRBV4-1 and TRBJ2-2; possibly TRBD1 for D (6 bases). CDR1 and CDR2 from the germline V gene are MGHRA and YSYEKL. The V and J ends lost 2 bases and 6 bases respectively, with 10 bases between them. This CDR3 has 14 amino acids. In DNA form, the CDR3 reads TGCGCCAGCAGCCAAATAACAGGGCCCGGGGAGCTGTTTTTT. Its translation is CASSQITGPGELFF.

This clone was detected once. The CDR3 DNA follows: TGTGCCAGCAGCGTTTCAATCGGCTCTGGAAACACCATATATTTT. Translating gives CASSVSIGSGNTIYF. The chain combines TRBV9 with TRBJ1-3, with no clear D. The CDR3 consists of 15 residues. V was shortened by 2 bases and J by 0 bases, with 9 bases between the two germline ends. CDR1 is SGDLS, CDR2 YYNGEE, per germline.

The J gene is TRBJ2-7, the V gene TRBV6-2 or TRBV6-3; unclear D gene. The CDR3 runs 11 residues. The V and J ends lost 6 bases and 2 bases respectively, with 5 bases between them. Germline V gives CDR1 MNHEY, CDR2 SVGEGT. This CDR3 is CASSRAYEQYF. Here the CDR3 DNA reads TGTGCCAGCAGCCGGGCCTACGAGCAGTACTTC.

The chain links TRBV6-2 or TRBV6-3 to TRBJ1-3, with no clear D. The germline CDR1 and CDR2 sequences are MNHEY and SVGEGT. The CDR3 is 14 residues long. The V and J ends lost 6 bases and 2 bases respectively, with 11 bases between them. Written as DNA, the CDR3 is TGTGCCAGCAGCAGACGAGGGACTGGAAACACCATATATTTT. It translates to CASSRRGTGNTIYF.

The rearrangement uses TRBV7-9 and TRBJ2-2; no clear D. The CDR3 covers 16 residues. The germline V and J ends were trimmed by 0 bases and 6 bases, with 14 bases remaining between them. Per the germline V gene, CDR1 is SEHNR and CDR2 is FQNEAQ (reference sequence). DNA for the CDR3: TGTGCCAGCAGCTTAGCCCCACGGCAGATCTCCGGGGAGCTGTTTTTT. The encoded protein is CASSLAPRQISGELFF. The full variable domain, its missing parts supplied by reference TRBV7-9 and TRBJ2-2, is DTGVSQNPRHKITKRGQNVTFRCDPISEHNRLYWYRQTLGQGPEFLTYFQNEAQLEKSRLLSDRFSAERPKGSFSTLEIQRTEQGDSAMYLCASSLAPRQISGELFFGEGSRLTVL.

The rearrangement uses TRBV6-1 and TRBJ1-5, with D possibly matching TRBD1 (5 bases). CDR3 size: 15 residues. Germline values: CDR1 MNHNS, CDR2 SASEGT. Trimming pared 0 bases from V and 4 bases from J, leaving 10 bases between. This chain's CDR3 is CASSEAGTGNQPQHF. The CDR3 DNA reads TGTGCCAGCAGTGAAGCAGGGACCGGTAATCAGCCCCAGCATTTT.

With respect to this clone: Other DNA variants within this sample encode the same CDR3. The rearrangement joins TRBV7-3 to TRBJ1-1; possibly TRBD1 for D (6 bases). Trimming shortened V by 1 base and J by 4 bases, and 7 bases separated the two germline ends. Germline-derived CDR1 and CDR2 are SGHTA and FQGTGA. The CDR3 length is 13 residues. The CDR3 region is CASSLKGGTEAFF. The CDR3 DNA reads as TGTGCCAGCAGCTTAAAGGGGGGCACTGAAGCTTTCTTT. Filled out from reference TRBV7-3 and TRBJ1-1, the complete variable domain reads GAGVSQTPSNKVTEKGKYVELRCDPISGHTALYWYRQSLGQGPEFLIYFQGTGAADDSGLPNDRFFAVRPEGSVSTLKIQRTERGDSAVYLCASSLKGGTEAFFGQGTRLTVV.

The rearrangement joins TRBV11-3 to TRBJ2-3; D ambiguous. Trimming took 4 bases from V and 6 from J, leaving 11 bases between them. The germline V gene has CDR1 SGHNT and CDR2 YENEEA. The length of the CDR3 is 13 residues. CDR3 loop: CASSSASSDTQYF. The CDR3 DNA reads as TGTGCCAGCAGCTCCGCTTCCTCCGATACGCAGTATTTT.

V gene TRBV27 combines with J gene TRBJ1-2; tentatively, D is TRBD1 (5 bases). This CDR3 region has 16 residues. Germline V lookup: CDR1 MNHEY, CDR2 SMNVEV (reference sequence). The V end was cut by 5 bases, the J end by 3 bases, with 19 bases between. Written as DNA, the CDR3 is TGTGCCAGCAGTCCGCGCGGGGGAGCCCTGGACTATGGCTACACCTTC. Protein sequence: CASSPRGGALDYGYTF.

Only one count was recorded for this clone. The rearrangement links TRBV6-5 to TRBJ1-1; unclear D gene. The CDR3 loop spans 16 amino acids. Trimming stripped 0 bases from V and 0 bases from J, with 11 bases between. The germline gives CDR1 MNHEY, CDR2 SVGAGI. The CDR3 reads CASSYSIVGLNTEAFF. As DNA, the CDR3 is TGTGCCAGCAGTTACTCAATTGTGGGCCTGAACACTGAAGCTTTCTTT.

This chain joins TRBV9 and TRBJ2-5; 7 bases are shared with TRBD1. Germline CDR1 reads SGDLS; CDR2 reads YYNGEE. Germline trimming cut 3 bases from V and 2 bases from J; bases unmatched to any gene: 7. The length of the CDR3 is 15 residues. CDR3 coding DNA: TGTGCCAGCAGCGCCCGACAGGGCAAACAAGAGACCCAGTACTTC. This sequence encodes CASSARQGKQETQYF. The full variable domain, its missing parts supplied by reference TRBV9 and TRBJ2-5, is DSGVTQTPKHLITATGQRVTLRCSPRSGDLSVYWYQQSLDQGLQFLIQYYNGEERAKGNILERFSAQQFPDLHSELNLSSLELGDSALYFCASSARQGKQETQYFGPGTRLLVL.

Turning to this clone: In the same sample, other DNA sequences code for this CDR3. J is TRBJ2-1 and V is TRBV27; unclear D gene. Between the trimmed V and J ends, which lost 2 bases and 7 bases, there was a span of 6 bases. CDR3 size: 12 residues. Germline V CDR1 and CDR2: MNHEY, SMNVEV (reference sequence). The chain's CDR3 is CASSLGHNEQFF. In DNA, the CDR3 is TGTGCCAGCAGTTTAGGGCATAATGAGCAGTTCTTC.

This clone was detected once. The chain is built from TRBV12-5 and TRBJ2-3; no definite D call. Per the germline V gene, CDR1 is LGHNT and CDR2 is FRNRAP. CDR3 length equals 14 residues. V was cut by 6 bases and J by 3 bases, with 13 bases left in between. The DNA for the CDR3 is TGTGCTAGTGGATTAGGGATTGCGACAGATACGCAGTATTTT. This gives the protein CASGLGIATDTQYF. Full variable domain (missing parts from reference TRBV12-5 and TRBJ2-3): DARVTQTPRHKVTEMGQEVTMRCQPILGHNTVFWYRQTMMQGLELLAYFRNRAPLDDSGMPKDRFSAEMPDATLATLKIQPSEPRDSAVYFCASGLGIATDTQYFGPGTRLTVL.

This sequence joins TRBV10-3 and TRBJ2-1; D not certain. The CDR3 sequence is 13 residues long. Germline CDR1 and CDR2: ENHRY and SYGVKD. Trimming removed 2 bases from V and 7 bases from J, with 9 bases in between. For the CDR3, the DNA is TGTGCCATCAGTGAGAGTTGGGATAATGAGCAGTTCTTC. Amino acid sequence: CAISESWDNEQFF.

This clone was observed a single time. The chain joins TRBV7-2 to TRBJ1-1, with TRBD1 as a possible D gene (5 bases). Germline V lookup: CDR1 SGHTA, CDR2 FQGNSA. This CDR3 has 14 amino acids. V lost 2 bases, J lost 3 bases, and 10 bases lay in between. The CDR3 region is CASSLFARDTEAFF. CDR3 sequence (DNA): TGTGCCAGCAGCTTATTCGCCAGGGACACTGAAGCTTTCTTT.

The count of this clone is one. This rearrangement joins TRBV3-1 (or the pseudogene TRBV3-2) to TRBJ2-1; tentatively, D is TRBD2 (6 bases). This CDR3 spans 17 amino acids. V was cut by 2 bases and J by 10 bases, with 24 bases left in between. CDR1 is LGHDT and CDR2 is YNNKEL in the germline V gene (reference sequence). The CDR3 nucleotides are TGTGCCAGCAGCCAATCCACCCCGGGACTTCCCCTATGGGAGCAGTTCTTC. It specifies CASSQSTPGLPLWEQFF.

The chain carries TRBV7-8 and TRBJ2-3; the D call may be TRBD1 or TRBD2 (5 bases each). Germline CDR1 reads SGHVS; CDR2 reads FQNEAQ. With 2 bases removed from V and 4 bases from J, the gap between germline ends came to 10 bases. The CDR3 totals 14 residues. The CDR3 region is CASSLIEGSDTQYF. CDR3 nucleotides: TGTGCCAGCAGCTTAATCGAGGGGTCAGATACGCAGTATTTT.

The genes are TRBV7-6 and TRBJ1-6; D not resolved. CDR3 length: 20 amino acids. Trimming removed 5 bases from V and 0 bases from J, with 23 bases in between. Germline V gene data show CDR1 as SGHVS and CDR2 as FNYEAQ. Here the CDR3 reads CASSQTTCFPSFSYNSPLHF. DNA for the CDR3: TGTGCCAGCAGCCAGACTACTTGTTTTCCCTCCTTCTCCTATAATTCACCCCTCCACTTT.

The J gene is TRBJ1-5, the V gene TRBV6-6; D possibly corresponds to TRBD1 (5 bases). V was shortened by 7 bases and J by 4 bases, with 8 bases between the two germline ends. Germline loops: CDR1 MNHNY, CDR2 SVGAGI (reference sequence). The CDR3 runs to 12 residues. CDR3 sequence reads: CASTRGNQPQHF. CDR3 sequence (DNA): TGTGCCAGCACCCGGGGGAATCAGCCCCAGCATTTT.

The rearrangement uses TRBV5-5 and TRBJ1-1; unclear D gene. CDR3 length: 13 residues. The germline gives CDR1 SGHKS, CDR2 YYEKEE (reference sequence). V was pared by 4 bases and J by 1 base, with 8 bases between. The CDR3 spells CASSPLWNTEAFF. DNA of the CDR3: TGTGCCAGCAGCCCCCTTTGGAACACTGAAGCTTTCTTT.

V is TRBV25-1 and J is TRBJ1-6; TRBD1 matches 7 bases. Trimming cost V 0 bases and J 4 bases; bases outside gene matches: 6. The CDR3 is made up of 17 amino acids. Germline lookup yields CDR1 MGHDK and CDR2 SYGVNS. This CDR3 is CASSEYSGTEYNSPLHF. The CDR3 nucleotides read TGTGCCAGCAGTGAATATAGCGGGACAGAATATAATTCACCCCTCCACTTT.

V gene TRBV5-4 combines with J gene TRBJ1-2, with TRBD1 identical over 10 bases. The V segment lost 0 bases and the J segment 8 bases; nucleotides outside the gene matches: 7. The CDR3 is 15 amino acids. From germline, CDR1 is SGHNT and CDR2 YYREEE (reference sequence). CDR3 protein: CASSLADRGREGYTF. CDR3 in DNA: TGTGCCAGCAGCTTGGCGGACAGGGGGAGGGAAGGCTACACCTTC.

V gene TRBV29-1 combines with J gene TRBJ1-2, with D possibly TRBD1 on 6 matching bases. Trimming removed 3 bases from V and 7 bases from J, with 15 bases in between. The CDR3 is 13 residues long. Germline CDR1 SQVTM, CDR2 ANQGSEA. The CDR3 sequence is CSVEAGVVAGYTF. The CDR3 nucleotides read TGCAGCGTTGAGGCAGGGGTGGTGGCTGGCTACACCTTC.

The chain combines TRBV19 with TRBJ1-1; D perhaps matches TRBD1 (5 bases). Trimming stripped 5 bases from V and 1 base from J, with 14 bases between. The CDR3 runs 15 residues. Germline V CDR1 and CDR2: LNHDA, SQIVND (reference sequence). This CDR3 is CASSPGDSRNTEAFF. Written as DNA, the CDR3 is TGTGCCAGTAGTCCCGGGGACTCCCGGAACACTGAAGCTTTCTTT. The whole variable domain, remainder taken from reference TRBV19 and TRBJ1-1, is DGGITQSPKYLFRKEGQNVTLSCEQNLNHDAMYWYRQDPGQGLRLIYYSQIVNDFQKGDIAEGYSVSREKKESFPLTVTSAQKNPTAFYLCASSPGDSRNTEAFFGQGTRLTVV.